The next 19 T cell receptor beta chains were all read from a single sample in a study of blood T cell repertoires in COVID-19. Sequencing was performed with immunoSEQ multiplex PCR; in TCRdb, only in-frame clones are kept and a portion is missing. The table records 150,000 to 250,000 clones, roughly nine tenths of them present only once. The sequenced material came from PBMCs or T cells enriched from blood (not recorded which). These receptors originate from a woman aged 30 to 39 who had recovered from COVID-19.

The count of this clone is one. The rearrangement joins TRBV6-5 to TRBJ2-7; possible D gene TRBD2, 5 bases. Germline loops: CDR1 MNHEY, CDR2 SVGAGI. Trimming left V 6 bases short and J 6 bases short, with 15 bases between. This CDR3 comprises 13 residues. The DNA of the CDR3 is TGTGCCAGCAGGGAGAGGGTGACCTCCGAGCAGTACTTC. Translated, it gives CASRERVTSEQYF.

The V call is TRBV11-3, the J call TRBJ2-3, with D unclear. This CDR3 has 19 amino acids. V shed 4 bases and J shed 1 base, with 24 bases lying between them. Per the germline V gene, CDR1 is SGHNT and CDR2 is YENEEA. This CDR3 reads CASSSSFIQEQIGTDTQYF. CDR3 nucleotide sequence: TGTGCCAGCAGCTCCTCATTCATCCAGGAACAGATTGGCACAGATACGCAGTATTTT.

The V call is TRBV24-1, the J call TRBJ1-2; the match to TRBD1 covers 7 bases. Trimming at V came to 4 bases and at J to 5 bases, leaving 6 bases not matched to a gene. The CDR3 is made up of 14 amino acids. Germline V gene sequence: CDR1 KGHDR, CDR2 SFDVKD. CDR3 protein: CATSDLGQDYGYTF. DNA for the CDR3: TGTGCCACCAGTGACCTCGGACAGGATTATGGCTACACCTTC.

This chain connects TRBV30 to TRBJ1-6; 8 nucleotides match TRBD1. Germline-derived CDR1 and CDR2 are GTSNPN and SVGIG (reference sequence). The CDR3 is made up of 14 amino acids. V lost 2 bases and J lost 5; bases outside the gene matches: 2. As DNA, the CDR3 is TGTGCCTGGAGTTCAGGGGGCAATAATTCACCCCTCCACTTT. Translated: CAWSSGGNNSPLHF.

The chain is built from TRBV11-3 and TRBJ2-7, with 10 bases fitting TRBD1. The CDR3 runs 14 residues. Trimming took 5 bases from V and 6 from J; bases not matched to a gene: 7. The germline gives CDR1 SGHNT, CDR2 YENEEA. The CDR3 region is CASSLRQGAGEQYF. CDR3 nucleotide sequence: TGTGCCAGCAGCCTTAGACAGGGGGCCGGCGAGCAGTACTTC.

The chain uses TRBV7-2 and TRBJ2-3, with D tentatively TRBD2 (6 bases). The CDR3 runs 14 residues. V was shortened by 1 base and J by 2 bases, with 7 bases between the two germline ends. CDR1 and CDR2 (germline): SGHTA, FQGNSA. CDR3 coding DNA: TGTGCCAGCAGCTTAGTACTAGCCACAGATACGCAGTATTTT. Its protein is CASSLVLATDTQYF.

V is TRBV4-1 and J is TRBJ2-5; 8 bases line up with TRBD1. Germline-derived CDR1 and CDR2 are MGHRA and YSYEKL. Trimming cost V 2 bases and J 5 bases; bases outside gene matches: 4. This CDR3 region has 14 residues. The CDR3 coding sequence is TGCGCCAGCAGCCAAATTCGGGACAGGGAGACCCAGTACTTC. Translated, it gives CASSQIRDRETQYF.

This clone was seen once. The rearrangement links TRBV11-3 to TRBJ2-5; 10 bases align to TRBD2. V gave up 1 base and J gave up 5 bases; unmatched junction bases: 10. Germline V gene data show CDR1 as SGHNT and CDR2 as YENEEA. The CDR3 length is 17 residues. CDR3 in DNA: TGTGCCAGCAGCTTAGGGGTTGGACTAGCGGCATCGGAGACCCAGTACTTC. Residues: CASSLGVGLAASETQYF.

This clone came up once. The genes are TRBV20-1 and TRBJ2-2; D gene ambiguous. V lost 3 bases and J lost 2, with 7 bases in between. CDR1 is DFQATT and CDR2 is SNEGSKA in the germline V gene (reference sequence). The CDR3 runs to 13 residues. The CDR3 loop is CSASGGNTGELFF. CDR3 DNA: TGCAGTGCTAGTGGCGGTAACACCGGGGAGCTGTTTTTT.

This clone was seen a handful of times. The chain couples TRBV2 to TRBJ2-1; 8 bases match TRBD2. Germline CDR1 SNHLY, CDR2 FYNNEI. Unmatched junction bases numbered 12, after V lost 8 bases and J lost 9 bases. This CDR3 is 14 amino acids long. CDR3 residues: CASGAGGNFGEQFF. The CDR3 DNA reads TGTGCCAGCGGTGCGGGGGGTAATTTCGGTGAGCAGTTCTTC.

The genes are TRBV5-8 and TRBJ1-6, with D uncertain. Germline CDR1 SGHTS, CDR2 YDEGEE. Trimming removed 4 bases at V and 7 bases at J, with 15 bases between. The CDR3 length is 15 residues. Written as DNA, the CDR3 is TGTGCCAGCAGCCGACTAACAGCGGAAAATTCACCCCTCCACTTT. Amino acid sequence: CASSRLTAENSPLHF.

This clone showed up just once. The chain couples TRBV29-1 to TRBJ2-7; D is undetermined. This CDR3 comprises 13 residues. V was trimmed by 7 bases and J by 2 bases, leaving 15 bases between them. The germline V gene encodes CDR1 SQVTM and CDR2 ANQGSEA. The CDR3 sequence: CSAERRSPYEQYF. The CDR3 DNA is TGCAGCGCCGAAAGGCGGAGCCCCTACGAGCAGTACTTC.

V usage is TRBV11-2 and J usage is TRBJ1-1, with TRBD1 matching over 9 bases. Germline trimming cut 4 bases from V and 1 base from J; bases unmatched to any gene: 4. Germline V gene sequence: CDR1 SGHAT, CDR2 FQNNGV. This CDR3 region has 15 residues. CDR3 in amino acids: CASSWEDRGNTEAFF. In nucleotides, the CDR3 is TGTGCCAGCAGCTGGGAGGACAGGGGGAACACTGAAGCTTTCTTT. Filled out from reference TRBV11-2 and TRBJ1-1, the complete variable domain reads EAGVAQSPRYKIIEKRQSVAFWCNPISGHATLYWYQQILGQGPKLLIQFQNNGVVDDSQLPKDRFSAERLKGVDSTLKIQPAKLEDSAVYLCASSWEDRGNTEAFFGQGTRLTVV.

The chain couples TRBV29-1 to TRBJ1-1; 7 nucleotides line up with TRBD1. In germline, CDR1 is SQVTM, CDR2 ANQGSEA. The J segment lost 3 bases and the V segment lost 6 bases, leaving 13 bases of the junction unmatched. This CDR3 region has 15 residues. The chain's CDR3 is CSVGTGLQGDTEAFF. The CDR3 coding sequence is TGCAGCGTGGGGACGGGTCTCCAGGGGGACACTGAAGCTTTCTTT.

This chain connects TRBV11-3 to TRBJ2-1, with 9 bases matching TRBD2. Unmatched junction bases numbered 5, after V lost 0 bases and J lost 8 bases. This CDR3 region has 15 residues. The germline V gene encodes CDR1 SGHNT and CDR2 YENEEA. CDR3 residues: CASSLEREGRDEQFF. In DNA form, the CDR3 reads TGTGCCAGCAGCTTAGAGCGGGAGGGCCGCGATGAGCAGTTCTTC. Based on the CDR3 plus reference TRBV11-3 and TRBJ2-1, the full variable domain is EAGVVQSPRYKIIEKKQPVAFWCNPISGHNTLYWYLQNLGQGPELLIRYENEEAVDDSQLPKDRFSAERLKGVDSTLKIQPAELGDSAVYLCASSLEREGRDEQFFGPGTRLTVL.

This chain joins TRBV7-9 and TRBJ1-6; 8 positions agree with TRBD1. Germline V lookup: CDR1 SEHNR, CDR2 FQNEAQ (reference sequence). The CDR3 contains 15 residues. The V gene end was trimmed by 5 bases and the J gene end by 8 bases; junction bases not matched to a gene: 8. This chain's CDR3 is CASSPQTGVHSPLHF. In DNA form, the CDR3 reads TGTGCCAGCAGCCCGCAGACAGGGGTTCATTCACCCCTCCACTTT. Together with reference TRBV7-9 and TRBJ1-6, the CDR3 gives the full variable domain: DTGVSQNPRHKITKRGQNVTFRCDPISEHNRLYWYRQTLGQGPEFLTYFQNEAQLEKSRLLSDRFSAERPKGSFSTLEIQRTEQGDSAMYLCASSPQTGVHSPLHFGNGTRLTVT.

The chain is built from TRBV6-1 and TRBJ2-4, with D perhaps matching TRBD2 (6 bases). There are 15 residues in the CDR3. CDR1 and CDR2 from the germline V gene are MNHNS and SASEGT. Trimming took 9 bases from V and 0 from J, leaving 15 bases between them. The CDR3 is CASSLQGLAKNIQYF. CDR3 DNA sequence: TGTGCCAGTTCCCTCCAGGGACTAGCCAAAAACATTCAGTACTTC.

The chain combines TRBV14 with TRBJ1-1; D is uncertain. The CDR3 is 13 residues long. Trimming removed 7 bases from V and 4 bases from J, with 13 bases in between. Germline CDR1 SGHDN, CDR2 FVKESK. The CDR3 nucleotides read TGTGCCAGCACTGGGTATCGGAGCACTGAAGCTTTCTTT. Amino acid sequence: CASTGYRSTEAFF.

This CDR3 reads CATTASGSKRNEQFF. In DNA form, the CDR3 reads TGTGCCACCACCGCTAGCGGGAGTAAGCGTAATGAGCAGTTCTTC. V is TRBV24-1 and J is TRBJ2-1, with 10 bases lining up with TRBD2. V dropped 8 bases and J dropped 7; count of bases not matched to a gene: 10. This CDR3 spans 15 amino acids. Germline lookup yields CDR1 KGHDR and CDR2 SFDVKD.